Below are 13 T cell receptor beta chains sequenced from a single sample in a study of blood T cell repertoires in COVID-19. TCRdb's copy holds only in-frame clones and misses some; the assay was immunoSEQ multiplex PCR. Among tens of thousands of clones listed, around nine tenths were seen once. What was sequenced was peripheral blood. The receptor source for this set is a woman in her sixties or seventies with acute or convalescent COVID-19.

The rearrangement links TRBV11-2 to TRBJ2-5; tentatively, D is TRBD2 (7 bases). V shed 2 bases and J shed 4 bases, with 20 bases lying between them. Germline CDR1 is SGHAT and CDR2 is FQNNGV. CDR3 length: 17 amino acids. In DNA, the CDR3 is TGTGCCAGCAGCTTAACTACGTCTGGGGGGGCCATAGAGACCCAGTACTTC. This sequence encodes CASSLTTSGGAIETQYF.

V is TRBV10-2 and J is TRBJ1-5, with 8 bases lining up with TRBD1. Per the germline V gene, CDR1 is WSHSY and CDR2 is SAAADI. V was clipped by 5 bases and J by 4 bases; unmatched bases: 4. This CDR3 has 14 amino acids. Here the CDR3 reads CASSLGQGNQPQHF. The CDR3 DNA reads TGCGCCAGCAGTCTCGGACAGGGAAATCAGCCCCAGCATTTT.

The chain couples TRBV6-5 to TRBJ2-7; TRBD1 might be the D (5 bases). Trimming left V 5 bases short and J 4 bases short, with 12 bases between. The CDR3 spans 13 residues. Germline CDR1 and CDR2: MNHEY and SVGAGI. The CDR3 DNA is TGTGCCAGCAGTATAGGGGTTATGTACGAGCAGTACTTC. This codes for CASSIGVMYEQYF.

This CDR3 reads CASSPTTGTGGETDTQYF. The CDR3 DNA follows: TGTGCCAGCAGCCCTACTACTGGGACAGGGGGCGAAACAGATACGCAGTATTTT. The chain joins TRBV7-8 to TRBJ2-3; 12 nucleotides agree with TRBD1. Germline CDR1 and CDR2: SGHVS and FQNEAQ. CDR3 size: 18 residues. The V and J ends lost 5 bases and 3 bases, in that order; junction bases with no gene match: 12.

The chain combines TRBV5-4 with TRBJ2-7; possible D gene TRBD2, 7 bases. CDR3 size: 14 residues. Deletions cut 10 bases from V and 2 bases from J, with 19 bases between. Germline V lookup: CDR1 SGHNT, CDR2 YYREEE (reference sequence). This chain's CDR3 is CAFNGGANAYEQYF. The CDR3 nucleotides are TGTGCCTTCAATGGGGGGGCGAACGCCTACGAGCAGTACTTC.

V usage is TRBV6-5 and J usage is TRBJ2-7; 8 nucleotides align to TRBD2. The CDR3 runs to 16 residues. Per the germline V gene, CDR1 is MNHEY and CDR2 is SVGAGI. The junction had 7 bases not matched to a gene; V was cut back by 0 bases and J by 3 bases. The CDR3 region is CASSYSGTSGYYEQYF. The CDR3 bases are TGTGCCAGCAGTTACTCTGGAACTAGCGGATACTACGAGCAGTACTTC.

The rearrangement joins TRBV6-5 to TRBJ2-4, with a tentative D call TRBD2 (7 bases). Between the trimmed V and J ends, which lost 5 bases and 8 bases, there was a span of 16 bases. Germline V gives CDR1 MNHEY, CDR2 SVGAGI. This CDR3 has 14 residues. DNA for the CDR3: TGTGCCAGCAGTATACAGGGAGGGGGGGACATTCAGTACTTC. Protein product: CASSIQGGGDIQYF.

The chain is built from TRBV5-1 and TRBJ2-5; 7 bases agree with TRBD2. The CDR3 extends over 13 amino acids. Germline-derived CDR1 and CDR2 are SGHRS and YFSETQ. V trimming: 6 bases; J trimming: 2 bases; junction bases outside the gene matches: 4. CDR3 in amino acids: CASTARGQETQYF. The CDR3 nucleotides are TGCGCCAGCACTGCGCGGGGGCAAGAGACCCAGTACTTC.

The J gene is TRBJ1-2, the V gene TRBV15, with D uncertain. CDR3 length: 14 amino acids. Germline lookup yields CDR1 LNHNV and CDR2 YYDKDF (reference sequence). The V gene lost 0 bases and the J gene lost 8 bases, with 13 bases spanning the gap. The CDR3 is CATSRDRNSGGYTF. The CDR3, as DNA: TGTGCCACCAGCAGAGACCGGAATTCGGGGGGCTACACCTTC.

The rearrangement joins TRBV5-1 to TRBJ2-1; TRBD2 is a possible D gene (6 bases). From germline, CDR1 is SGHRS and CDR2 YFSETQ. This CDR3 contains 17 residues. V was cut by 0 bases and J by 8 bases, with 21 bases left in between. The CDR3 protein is CASSLVSAVGGGYEQFF. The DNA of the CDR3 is TGCGCCAGCAGCTTGGTTTCAGCGGTGGGGGGAGGATATGAGCAGTTCTTC.

The CDR3 region is CASSLSTGRYTEAFF. The CDR3, as DNA: TGTGCCAGCAGTTTATCGACAGGGAGGTACACTGAAGCTTTCTTT. The chain recombines TRBV28 with TRBJ1-1; TRBD1 aligns across 7 bases. The CDR3 is 15 residues long. The V and J ends lost 1 base and 3 bases, in that order; junction bases with no gene match: 5. Germline lookup yields CDR1 MDHEN and CDR2 SYDVKM.

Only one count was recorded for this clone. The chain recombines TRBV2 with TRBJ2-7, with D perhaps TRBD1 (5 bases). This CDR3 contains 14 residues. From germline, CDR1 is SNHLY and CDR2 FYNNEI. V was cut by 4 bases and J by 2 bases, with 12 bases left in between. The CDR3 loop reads CASSALDKTYEQYF. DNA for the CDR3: TGTGCCAGCAGTGCGCTGGACAAGACCTACGAGCAGTACTTC.

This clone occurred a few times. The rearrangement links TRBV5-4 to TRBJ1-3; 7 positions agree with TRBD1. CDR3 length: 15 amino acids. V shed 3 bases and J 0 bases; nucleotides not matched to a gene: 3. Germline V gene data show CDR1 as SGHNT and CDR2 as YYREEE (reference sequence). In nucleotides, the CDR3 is TGTGCCAGCAGCTACCAGGGGGGCTCTGGAAACACCATATATTTT. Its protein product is CASSYQGGSGNTIYF.